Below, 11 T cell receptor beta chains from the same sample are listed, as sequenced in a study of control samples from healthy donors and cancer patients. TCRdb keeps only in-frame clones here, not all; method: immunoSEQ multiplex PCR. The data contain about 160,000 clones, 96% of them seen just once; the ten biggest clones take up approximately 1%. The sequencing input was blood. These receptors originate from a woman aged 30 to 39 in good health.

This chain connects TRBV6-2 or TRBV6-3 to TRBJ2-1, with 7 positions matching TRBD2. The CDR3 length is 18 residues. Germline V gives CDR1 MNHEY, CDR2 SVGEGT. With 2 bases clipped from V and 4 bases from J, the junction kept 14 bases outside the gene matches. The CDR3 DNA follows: TGTGCCAGCAGTTACCCCCCGGGGCTAGCGGCTGAATACAATGAGCAGTTCTTC. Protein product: CASSYPPGLAAEYNEQFF.

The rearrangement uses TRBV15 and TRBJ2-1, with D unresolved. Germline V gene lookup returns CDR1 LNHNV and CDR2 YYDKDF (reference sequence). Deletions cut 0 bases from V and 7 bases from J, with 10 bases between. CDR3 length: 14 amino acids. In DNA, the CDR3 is TGTGCCACCAGCAGAGATTATGGCTTAAATGAGCAGTTCTTC. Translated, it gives CATSRDYGLNEQFF.

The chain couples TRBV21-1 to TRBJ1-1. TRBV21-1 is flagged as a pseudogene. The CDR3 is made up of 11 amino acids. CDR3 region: CAILGGRKAFF. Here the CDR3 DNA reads TGTGCCATCCTAGGCGGCAGGAAAGCTTTCTTT.

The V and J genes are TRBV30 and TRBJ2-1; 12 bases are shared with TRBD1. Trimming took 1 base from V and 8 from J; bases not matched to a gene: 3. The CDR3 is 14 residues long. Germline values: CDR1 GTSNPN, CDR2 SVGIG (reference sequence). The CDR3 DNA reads TGTGCCTGGAGTGGGGACAGGGGGCTTTATGAGCAGTTCTTC. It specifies CAWSGDRGLYEQFF.

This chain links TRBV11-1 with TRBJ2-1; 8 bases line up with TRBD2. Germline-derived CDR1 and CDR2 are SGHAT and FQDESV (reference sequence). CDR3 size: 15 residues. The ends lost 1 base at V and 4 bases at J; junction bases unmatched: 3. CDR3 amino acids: CASSLVGGVYNEQFF. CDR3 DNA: TGTGCCAGCAGCTTAGTCGGGGGGGTGTACAATGAGCAGTTCTTC.

The DNA of the CDR3 is TGTGCCAGCAGTTACTTTTTGGGGACAGACTATGGCTACACCTTC. Translation: CASSYFLGTDYGYTF. The gene calls are TRBV6-5 and TRBJ1-2, with 7 bases identical to TRBD1. The ends lost 1 base at V and 3 bases at J; junction bases unmatched: 5. This CDR3 comprises 15 residues. Germline V gene sequence: CDR1 MNHEY, CDR2 SVGAGI.

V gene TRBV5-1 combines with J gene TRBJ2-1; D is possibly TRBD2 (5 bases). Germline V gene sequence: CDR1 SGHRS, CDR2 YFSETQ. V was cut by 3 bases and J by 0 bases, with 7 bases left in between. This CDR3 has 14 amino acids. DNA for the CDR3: TGCGCCAGCAGCTCTAGCTCCTCCTACAATGAGCAGTTCTTC. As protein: CASSSSSSYNEQFF.

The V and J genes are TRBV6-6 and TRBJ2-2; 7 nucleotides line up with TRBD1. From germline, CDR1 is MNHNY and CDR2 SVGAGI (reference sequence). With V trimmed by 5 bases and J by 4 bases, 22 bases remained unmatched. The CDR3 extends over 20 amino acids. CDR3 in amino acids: CASSPTGTGIGARSTGELFF. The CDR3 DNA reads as TGTGCCAGCAGTCCGACAGGGACCGGGATCGGGGCGCGAAGCACCGGGGAGCTGTTTTTT.

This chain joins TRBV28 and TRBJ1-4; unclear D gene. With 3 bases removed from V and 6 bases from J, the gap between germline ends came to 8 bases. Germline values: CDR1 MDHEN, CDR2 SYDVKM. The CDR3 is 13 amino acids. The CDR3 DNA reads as TGTGCCAGCAGTTTGGACCGAGATGAAAAACTGTTTTTT. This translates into CASSLDRDEKLFF.

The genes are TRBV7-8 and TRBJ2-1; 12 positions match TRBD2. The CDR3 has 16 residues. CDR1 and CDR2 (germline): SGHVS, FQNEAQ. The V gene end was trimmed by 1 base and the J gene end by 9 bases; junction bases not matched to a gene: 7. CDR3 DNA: TGTGCCAGCAGCTTAGGCGGGACTAGCGGGTTGATTGAGCAGTTCTTC. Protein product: CASSLGGTSGLIEQFF.

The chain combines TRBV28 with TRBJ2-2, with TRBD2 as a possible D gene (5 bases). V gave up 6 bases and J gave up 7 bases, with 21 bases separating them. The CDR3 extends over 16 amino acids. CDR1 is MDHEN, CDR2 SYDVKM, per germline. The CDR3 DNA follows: TGTGCCAGCAGCCGAGGGCTCCCGCTGCCAGGCGGGGAGCTGTTTTTT. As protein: CASSRGLPLPGGELFF.